The entry that follows covers one T cell receptor (beta chain) sequence. No antigen is known for it. This specimen belongs to a study of T-cell reconstitution after alpha-beta-depleted transplantation in children. The study, taken as a whole, reports: Several hundred expanded graft clones reportedly supplied alpha-beta T cells about two months after transplant. Newly produced T cells mostly provided counts and TCRbeta diversity after one year, as hyperexpanded clones declined. High day-60 TCRbeta diversity in some patients came from surviving recipient T cells and thymic progenitors.

Unique molecular identifiers were incorporated during preparation of the TCRbeta library. TCRdb re-called the PCR reads with MiXCR, one entry per CDR3 protein. This sample yields some 600,000 distinct CDR3 sequences, of which around 13% are seen a single time; 2.2% belongs to the top ten. The origin of this receptor is a male patient younger than 18 who had a stem cell transplant for acute myeloid leukemia, so the T cells may come from the graft donor. Sequenced material: PBMCs, mostly from graft donor cells, taken 360 days after TCRalphabeta/CD19-depleted stem cell transplant.

CDR3 DNA sequence: TGTGCCAGCAGCCAAGATTTGCTACCGAGAGGGGAGCTGTTTTTT. This encodes CASSQDLLPRGELFF. The chain combines TRBV14 with TRBJ2-2; D not resolved. CDR3 length: 15 residues. CDR1 SGHDN and CDR2 FVKESK come from the germline V gene. The V end was cut by 0 bases, the J end by 8 bases, with 13 bases between. The full variable domain, in which reference TRBV14 and TRBJ2-2 provide the parts outside the CDR3, is EAGVTQFPSHSVIEKGQTVTLRCDPISGHDNLYWYRRVMGKEIKFLLHFVKESKQDESGMPNNRFLAERTGGTYSTLKVQPAELEDSGVYFCASSQDLLPRGELFFGEGSRLTVL.